The rows below give T cell receptor beta chains drawn from one sample of a study of blood T cell repertoires in COVID-19. TCRdb's copy holds only in-frame clones and misses some; the assay was immunoSEQ multiplex PCR. Seen here are fewer than 300,000 clones, approximately 85% observed once, and the top ten hold 0.85% to 1%. The material sequenced was peripheral blood. These receptors all come from a human donor with COVID-19, enrolled during active disease. The donor label of this sample is uncertain. The CDR3 runs from the conserved cysteine through the conserved F or W. A D gene is named only where the DNA matches it firmly. Where a row states a size, it is once, few, many or the class of an expanded clone; other rows omit it.

CDR3 protein,CDR3 DNA,V gene,J gene,clone size,D gene
CASSFAGGAQRGEQFF,TGTGCCAGCAGTTTCGCGGGCGGCGCACAACGGGGGGAGCAGTTCTTC,TRBV28,TRBJ2-1,once,-
CASSVSRNTEAFF,TGTGCCAGCAGCGTCTCGAGGAACACTGAAGCTTTCTTT,TRBV9,TRBJ1-1,once,-
CASSSEIRGRKNDEKLFF,TGTGCCAGCAGTTCAGAAATCAGGGGGCGGAAGAACGATGAAAAACTGTTTTTT,TRBV27,TRBJ1-4,-,TRBD1
CASSIGGVNYGYTF,TGTGCCAGTAGTATAGGCGGGGTGAACTATGGCTACACCTTC,TRBV19,TRBJ1-2,few,-
CASSVVGGPGGYTF,TGTGCCAGCAGCGTAGTCGGGGGTCCGGGCGGCTACACCTTC,TRBV9,TRBJ1-2,few,-
CASSEADKNQPQHF,TGTGCCAGCAGTGAAGCCGACAAGAATCAGCCCCAGCATTTT,TRBV6-1,TRBJ1-5,-,-
CASTITINYGYTF,TGTGCCAGCACCATAACAATTAACTATGGCTACACCTTC,TRBV2,TRBJ1-2,-,-
CASSSGPGYEQYF,TGCGCCAGCAGCTCAGGGCCCGGTTACGAGCAGTACTTC,TRBV5-1,TRBJ2-7,few,-
CASSVAGSGISGTEAFF,TGTGCCAGCAGCGTAGCCGGGTCAGGGATCTCGGGCACTGAAGCTTTCTTT,TRBV9,TRBJ1-1,once,-
CASSYSWASRNEQFF,TGTGCCAGCAGTTACTCCTGGGCTAGCCGGAATGAGCAGTTCTTC,TRBV6-6,TRBJ2-1,few,-
CASRGGGFGNQPQHF,TGTGCCAGCAGGGGGGGAGGCTTTGGCAATCAGCCCCAGCATTTT,TRBV6-6,TRBJ1-5,-,-
CASSPTWVSGEQYF,TGTGCCAGCAGCCCCACTTGGGTGAGCGGGGAGCAGTACTTC,TRBV11-3,TRBJ2-7,-,-
CAISVKGGDTEAFF,TGTGCCATCAGTGTGAAGGGAGGTGACACTGAAGCTTTCTTT,TRBV10-3,TRBJ1-1,-,-
CASSLYRARTGNTIYF,TGTGCCAGCAGTTTATACAGGGCCCGAACTGGAAACACCATATATTTT,TRBV28,TRBJ1-3,-,-
CASSRGTGVNSPLHF,TGTGCCAGCAGCCGCGGGACAGGGGTGAATTCACCCCTCCACTTT,TRBV11-2,TRBJ1-6,-,TRBD1
CASSETSGSYNEQFF,TGTGCCAGCTCAGAAACTAGCGGGAGTTACAATGAGCAGTTCTTC,TRBV18,TRBJ2-1,-,TRBD2
CASSLTGGPPDTQYF,TGCGCCAGCAGCCTCACAGGGGGCCCCCCAGATACGCAGTATTTT,TRBV4-1,TRBJ2-3,-,TRBD1
CASNDRGPEAFF,TGTGCCAGCAATGACAGGGGGCCTGAAGCTTTCTTT,TRBV2,TRBJ1-1,-,TRBD1
CASSLEILNSPLHF,TGTGCCAGCAGTTTGGAGATTCTGAATTCACCCCTCCACTTT,TRBV28,TRBJ1-6,-,-
CASSVSPGGSQTDTQYF,TGTGCCAGCAGCGTAAGCCCGGGCGGGAGTCAGACAGATACGCAGTATTTT,TRBV9,TRBJ2-3,-,TRBD2
CASSPRTSGDNEQFF,TGCGCCAGCAGCCCCCGGACTAGCGGGGACAATGAGCAGTTCTTC,TRBV5-1,TRBJ2-1,-,TRBD2
CASSFSGTQETQYF,TGTGCCAGCAGCTTCTCCGGGACACAAGAGACCCAGTACTTC,TRBV5-6,TRBJ2-5,-,-
CASTRFGQGDEKLFF,TGTGCCAGCACTCGATTTGGACAGGGAGATGAAAAACTGTTTTTT,TRBV6-6,TRBJ1-4,-,TRBD1
CASSYPPTSGPYEQYF,TGTGCCAGCAGCTACCCACCGACTAGCGGCCCCTACGAGCAGTACTTC,TRBV7-2,TRBJ2-7,-,TRBD2
CASSGAGQETQYF,TGCGCCAGCAGCGGGGCGGGGCAAGAGACCCAGTACTTC,TRBV5-1,TRBJ2-5,-,-
CASTLQYTEAFF,TGTGCCAGCACATTACAGTACACTGAAGCTTTCTTT,TRBV2,TRBJ1-1,-,-
CASSVNPTGDVEKLFF,TGTGCCAGCAGCGTAAACCCCACAGGGGACGTGGAAAAACTGTTTTTT,TRBV9,TRBJ1-4,-,TRBD1
CASSSTRVGYTF,TGTGCCAGCAGTTCCACCCGGGTCGGCTACACCTTC,TRBV12-3/TRBV12-4,TRBJ1-2,-,-
CASRPQGQWNTEAFF,TGTGCCAGCAGGCCTCAGGGACAGTGGAACACTGAAGCTTTCTTT,TRBV5-5,TRBJ1-1,-,TRBD1
CASSQAYEQYF,TGTGCCAGCAGCCAAGCTTACGAGCAGTACTTC,TRBV3-1/TRBV3-2,TRBJ2-7,-,-
CASSPQGDSEKLFF,TGTGCCAGTAGCCCCCAGGGGGACAGTGAAAAACTGTTTTTT,TRBV19,TRBJ1-4,-,TRBD1
CASSSLGQGGETQYF,TGTGCTAGCAGCTCCCTGGGACAGGGGGGAGAGACCCAGTACTTC,TRBV7-7,TRBJ2-5,-,TRBD1
CASSLATGMGQPQHF,TGTGCCAGCAGCTTGGCGACAGGGATGGGTCAGCCCCAGCATTTT,TRBV5-5,TRBJ1-5,-,TRBD1
CASSLRRGSTDTQYF,TGTGCCAGCAGCTTAAGGCGGGGAAGCACAGATACGCAGTATTTT,TRBV11-2,TRBJ2-3,-,-
CASSLGLAGGEQYF,TGTGCCAGCAGCTTAGGACTAGCGGGGGGCGAGCAGTACTTC,TRBV11-3,TRBJ2-7,-,TRBD2
CASSLEVGGRQETQYF,TGCGCCAGCAGCTTGGAGGTGGGAGGGAGGCAAGAGACCCAGTACTTC,TRBV5-1,TRBJ2-5,once,TRBD2
CASSLRRGAGGYTF,TGTGCCAGCAGCCTCCGCCGCGGGGCGGGCGGCTACACCTTC,TRBV7-2,TRBJ1-2,few,-
CASSQPGVTNVQETQYF,TGTGCCAGCAGCCAACCAGGCGTGACTAACGTACAAGAGACCCAGTACTTC,TRBV3-1/TRBV3-2,TRBJ2-5,-,-
CASSLVVAGLSTDTQYF,TGTGCCAGCAGCTTGGTTGTAGCGGGGTTATCCACAGATACGCAGTATTTT,TRBV5-5,TRBJ2-3,-,TRBD2
CASSQDRADEKLFF,TGTGCCAGCAGCCAGGACAGGGCTGATGAAAAACTGTTTTTT,TRBV4-2,TRBJ1-4,-,TRBD1
CASSSTGGVSDNEQFF,TGCGCCAGCAGCTCCACAGGGGGCGTCTCGGACAATGAGCAGTTCTTC,TRBV5-1,TRBJ2-1,-,TRBD1
CATEDRVTYEQYF,TGTGCCACCGAGGACAGGGTCACCTACGAGCAGTACTTC,TRBV19,TRBJ2-7,-,TRBD1
CASSALAGGRYNEQFF,TGTGCCAGCAGCGCCTTAGCGGGAGGGCGTTACAATGAGCAGTTCTTC,TRBV27,TRBJ2-1,-,TRBD2
CASTDRGNQPQHF,TGTGCCAGCACTGACAGGGGAAATCAGCCCCAGCATTTT,TRBV25-1,TRBJ1-5,-,TRBD1
CASSPRLDNHEQFF,TGTGCCAGCAGCCCCCGATTGGACAACCATGAGCAGTTCTTC,TRBV7-2,TRBJ2-1,-,-
CASSPSGGTPNTGELFF,TGTGCCAGCAGCCCCTCAGGGGGGACTCCCAACACCGGGGAGCTGTTTTTT,TRBV3-1/TRBV3-2,TRBJ2-2,few,-
CASSQRSERAFF,TGTGCCAGCAGCCAACGCTCCGAGAGGGCTTTCTTT,TRBV3-1/TRBV3-2,TRBJ1-1,-,-
CASSPRASGWKNTEAFF,TGTGCCAGCAGTCCGCGAGCTTCAGGGTGGAAGAACACTGAAGCTTTCTTT,TRBV6-6,TRBJ1-1,-,-
CASSLEGVVPYGYTF,TGCGCCAGCAGCTTGGAAGGGGTCGTGCCCTATGGCTACACCTTC,TRBV5-1,TRBJ1-2,-,-
CAWSALRGQGAFETQYF,TGTGCCTGGAGCGCTCTCAGAGGACAGGGGGCTTTTGAGACCCAGTACTTC,TRBV30,TRBJ2-5,once,TRBD1
CASSLERRDTQYF,TGTGCCAGCAGCCTAGAGAGGAGAGATACGCAGTATTTT,TRBV7-2,TRBJ2-3,-,-
CASEGRSTDTQYF,TGTGCCAGCGAAGGCAGGAGCACAGATACGCAGTATTTT,TRBV7-9,TRBJ2-3,-,-
CASSLGVVTEAFF,TGTGCCAGCAGTTTGGGCGTGGTGACTGAAGCTTTCTTT,TRBV12-3/TRBV12-4,TRBJ1-1,-,-
CASSIDRRGPQPQHF,TGTGCCAGTAGTATAGATAGAAGGGGGCCTCAGCCCCAGCATTTT,TRBV19,TRBJ1-5,-,TRBD1
CASSPRQGAYSTEAFF,TGTGCCAGCAGCCCCAGACAGGGGGCATATAGCACTGAAGCTTTCTTT,TRBV7-9,TRBJ1-1,-,TRBD1
CASSAGGVSSEKLFF,TGTGCCAGCAGCGCCGGAGGGGTTTCTAGTGAAAAACTGTTTTTT,TRBV9,TRBJ1-4,-,-
CAGRGKSSYEQYF,TGTGCCGGGCGCGGGAAAAGCTCCTACGAGCAGTACTTC,TRBV28,TRBJ2-7,-,-
CASSLGGSGAGGYTF,TGTGCCAGCAGCTTAGGTGGGTCGGGAGCCGGGGGCTACACCTTC,TRBV7-2,TRBJ1-2,-,-
CASSLGGDSGNTIYF,TGTGCCAGCAGCTTGGGAGGGGACTCTGGAAACACCATATATTTT,TRBV7-9,TRBJ1-3,-,-